These 12 T cell receptor beta chains came from one sample sequenced in a study of graft-versus-host responses after intestinal transplantation. The assay was immunoSEQ multiplex PCR, and TCRdb's table has in-frame clones only and misses some. This table has approximately 79,000 clones, 80% to 85% appearing once. No antigen has been assigned to these receptors. Specimen: unstimulated CD4+ T cells sorted from spleen or lymph node cells, collected before intestinal transplant. These receptors were obtained from a human donor who received an intestinal transplant.

V gene TRBV9 combines with J gene TRBJ2-5; D is uncertain. Per the germline V gene, CDR1 is SGDLS and CDR2 is YYNGEE. V dropped 0 bases and J dropped 5 bases, with 8 bases sitting between them. The CDR3 has 13 residues. CDR3 region: CASSVGPGETQYF. The DNA for the CDR3 is TGTGCCAGCAGCGTAGGACCCGGGGAGACCCAGTACTTC.

The J gene is TRBJ2-2, the V gene TRBV29-1; D may be TRBD1 (7 bases). The CDR3 has 14 amino acids. Germline CDR1 SQVTM, CDR2 ANQGSEA. V lost 8 bases and J lost 0, with 13 bases in between. The CDR3 nucleotides read TGCAGCATGTCAGGGGGGTCGAACACCGGGGAGCTGTTTTTT. Translating gives CSMSGGSNTGELFF.

The chain carries TRBV2 and TRBJ1-1; perhaps TRBD1 as D (5 bases). V was clipped by 4 bases and J by 0 bases, with 15 bases between them. Germline CDR1 and CDR2: SNHLY and FYNNEI. The CDR3 runs 16 residues. CDR3 residues: CASSGAGQKLNTEAFF. The CDR3 DNA reads as TGTGCCAGCAGTGGGGCAGGACAAAAACTGAACACTGAAGCTTTCTTT.

This clone appeared once. CDR3 sequence reads: CASRHPGLAPYEQYF. CDR3 in DNA: TGTGCCAGCAGACATCCGGGACTAGCGCCATACGAGCAGTACTTC. The gene calls are TRBV6-9 and TRBJ2-7, with 10 positions matching TRBD2. J gave up 4 bases and V 6 bases, and 9 bases lay outside the gene matches. This CDR3 spans 15 amino acids. Germline V gene lookup returns CDR1 MNHGY and CDR2 SVAAGI.

The chain combines TRBV7-2 with TRBJ2-7; the D gene is possibly TRBD1 (5 bases). The V gene lost 1 base and the J gene lost 4 bases, with 14 bases spanning the gap. Germline loops: CDR1 SGHTA, CDR2 FQGNSA. There are 15 residues in the CDR3. The CDR3 protein is CASSLGQGGGYEQYF. CDR3 bases: TGTGCCAGCAGCTTAGGGCAGGGTGGCGGTTACGAGCAGTACTTC.

The table lists this clone with a few counts. The V and J genes are TRBV6-1 and TRBJ2-1; TRBD1 is a possible D gene (5 bases). This CDR3 spans 15 amino acids. Germline V gene lookup returns CDR1 MNHNS and CDR2 SASEGT. The V gene lost 7 bases and the J gene lost 0 bases, with 13 bases spanning the gap. Here the CDR3 reads CASMVGVSSYNEQFF. DNA of the CDR3: TGTGCCAGCATGGTAGGGGTGAGCTCCTACAATGAGCAGTTCTTC.

The gene calls are TRBV7-8 and TRBJ1-4; TRBD1 might be the D (5 bases). The CDR3 runs 14 residues. Trimming pared 3 bases from V and 7 bases from J, leaving 12 bases between. Germline V gene lookup returns CDR1 SGHVS and CDR2 FQNEAQ. DNA of the CDR3: TGTGCCAGCAGCTTTTCAGGGTCTGCTGAAAAACTGTTTTTT. This encodes CASSFSGSAEKLFF. Variable domain in full (rest from reference TRBV7-8 and TRBJ1-4): GAGVSQSPRYKVAKRGQDVALRCDPISGHVSLFWYQQALGQGPEFLTYFQNEAQLDKSGLPSDRFFAERPEGSVSTLKIQRTQQEDSAVYLCASSFSGSAEKLFFGSGTQLSVL.

Only a few counts were recorded for this clone. The rearrangement links TRBV28 to TRBJ1-1; TRBD1 matches at 8 bases. Germline CDR1 is MDHEN and CDR2 is SYDVKM. There are 14 residues in the CDR3. V gave up 6 bases and J gave up 9 bases; unmatched junction bases: 12. CDR3 region: CASSSGTGPRKAFF. The DNA for the CDR3 is TGTGCCAGCAGCTCCGGGACAGGACCGAGGAAAGCTTTCTTT.

To note about this clone: The conserved phenylalanine or tryptophan normally closing the CDR3 is absent here, so this likely arose from a read error. Because the CDR3's place on the DNA is in doubt, the DNA is left out and the CDR3 is given as listed by TCRdb. This chain joins TRBV14 and TRBJ1-2; TRBD1 is the table's D call and was not checked against the DNA. The CDR3 length is 13 residues, termini included. Germline V CDR1 and CDR2: SGHDN, FVKESK. Here the CDR3 reads CASSQVCSIREVL.

V usage is TRBV7-2 and J usage is TRBJ2-7; D not certain. With 1 base removed from V and 2 bases from J, the gap between germline ends came to 12 bases. Germline loops: CDR1 SGHTA, CDR2 FQGNSA. This CDR3 region has 15 residues. The CDR3: CASSLVVMQAYEQYF. The CDR3 DNA follows: TGTGCCAGCAGCTTAGTGGTGATGCAGGCCTACGAGCAGTACTTC.

The gene calls are TRBV7-6 and TRBJ1-5, with 9 bases that match TRBD1. This CDR3 has 13 amino acids. CDR1 and CDR2 (germline): SGHVS, FNYEAQ. With V trimmed by 5 bases and J by 7 bases, 3 bases remained unmatched. CDR3 sequence: CASSRTGDQPQHF. Written as DNA, the CDR3 is TGTGCCAGCAGCCGGACAGGGGACCAGCCCCAGCATTTT.

The chain couples TRBV29-1 to TRBJ2-7; TRBD2 might be the D (7 bases). This CDR3 is built from 13 residues. The V end lost 7 bases, the J end lost 7 bases, and 20 bases lay between the germline ends. Germline V lookup: CDR1 SQVTM, CDR2 ANQGSEA. The CDR3 region is CSAPGGLQREQYF. CDR3 nucleotides: TGCAGCGCCCCGGGGGGCCTCCAAAGGGAGCAGTACTTC.